Included here is one TCR beta chain sequence, with context. The protocol was immunoSEQ multiplex PCR, while the TCRdb copy is restricted to in-frame clones and leaves out a portion. The sample has about 35,000 clones; 60% to 85% are singletons. This sample was taken from a study of a mutant IDH1 vaccine in newly diagnosed glioma. Study-level information: Treated patients showed a male proportion of approximately 62%, a female proportion of roughly 40%, and a mean age of about 41 years. Patients got radiotherapy, temozolomide, or both beforehand, and most got both.

Time point given: baseline, week 1 (first vaccination visit). Treatment described: pre-vaccination baseline after standard-of-care therapy. Each tumor in the donors was a new WHO grade 3 or 4 astrocytoma, IDH1-mutant and ATRX-lost. Trimming took 4 bases from V and 5 from J, leaving 12 bases between them. Germline CDR1 and CDR2: SGHDT and YYEEEE. The CDR3 covers 13 residues. The V call is TRBV5-6, the J call TRBJ1-2, with D possibly matching TRBD1 (6 bases). Here the sequenced sample was peripheral blood mononuclear cells (PBMCs), taken from a glioma patient treated with radiotherapy, temozolomide or both. The receptor was isolated from a man aged 50-59 years with glioma. Some clones in this sample may be carry-over from other donors' samples. The CDR3 DNA is TGTGCCAGCAGCCCCGGGACAAATTATGGCTACACCTTC. It yields the protein CASSPGTNYGYTF. Full variable domain (remainder filled in from reference TRBV5-6 and TRBJ1-2): DAGVTQSPTHLIKTRGQQVTLRCSPKSGHDTVSWYQQALGQGPQFIFQYYEEEERQRGNFPDRFSGHQFPNYSSELNVNALLLGDSALYLCASSPGTNYGYTFGSGTRLTVV.